This TCR beta chain was found in a study of blood T cell repertoires in COVID-19. Germline V gene sequence: CDR1 SEHNR, CDR2 FQNEAQ (reference sequence). The CDR3 has 14 amino acids. V shed 5 bases, J shed 7 bases, and the junction held 10 bases outside the gene matches. Method: immunoSEQ multiplex PCR; TCRdb's copy keeps in-frame clones and lacks some. The data show roughly 150,000 clones, about 86% seen once. The receptor was isolated from a man aged 65-85 years with active or convalescent COVID-19. The sample comprised peripheral blood. The J gene is TRBJ2-7, the V gene TRBV7-9; 8 positions agree with TRBD1. The CDR3 loop is CASSPLRGLSEQYF. The CDR3 nucleotides read TGTGCCAGCAGCCCCCTCAGGGGGCTGAGTGAGCAGTACTTC. The complete variable domain, with remaining parts taken from reference TRBV7-9 and TRBJ2-7, reads DTGVSQNPRHKITKRGQNVTFRCDPISEHNRLYWYRQTLGQGPEFLTYFQNEAQLEKSRLLSDRFSAERPKGSFSTLEIQRTEQGDSAMYLCASSPLRGLSEQYFGPGTRLTVT.